This T cell receptor (beta chain) was observed in a study of identical twins. CDR1 is MGHDK, CDR2 SYGVNS, per germline. The CDR3 has 13 amino acids. V dropped 3 bases and J dropped 7; count of bases not matched to a gene: 6. TCRdb passed the 5' RACE reads through MiXCR, listing each CDR3 protein once. The data hold about 720,000 distinct CDR3 sequences, with around a sixth observed a single time. The same specimen was also included in a second study, on T cells expressing NK-cell markers. That paper notes: Sorted CD3+CD56-NKG2C+, CD3+CD56+NKG2C- and CD3+CD56+NKG2C+ T cells were the source of the TCR beta repertoires.

The sequence was obtained from a young woman in good health. The V call is TRBV25-1, the J call TRBJ2-7; 7 nucleotides match TRBD2. The sample was PBMCs. CDR3 coding DNA: TGTGCCAGCAGTGAGGGAGGGGCATCGGAGCAGTACTTC. Translation gives CASSEGGASEQYF.